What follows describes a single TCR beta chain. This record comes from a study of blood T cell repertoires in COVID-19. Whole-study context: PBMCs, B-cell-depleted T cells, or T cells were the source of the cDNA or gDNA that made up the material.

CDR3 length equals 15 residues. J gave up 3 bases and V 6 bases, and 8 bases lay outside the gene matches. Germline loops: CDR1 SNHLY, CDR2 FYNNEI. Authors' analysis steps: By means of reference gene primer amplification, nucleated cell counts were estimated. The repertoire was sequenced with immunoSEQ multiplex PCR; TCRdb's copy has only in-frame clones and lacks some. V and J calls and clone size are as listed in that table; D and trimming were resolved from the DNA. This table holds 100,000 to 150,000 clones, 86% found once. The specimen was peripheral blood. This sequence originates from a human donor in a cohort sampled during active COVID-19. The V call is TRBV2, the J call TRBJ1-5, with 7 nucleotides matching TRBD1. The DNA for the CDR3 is TGTGCCAGCAGCGCCTCTGGACAGGTCAATCAGCCCCAGCATTTT. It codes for CASSASGQVNQPQHF. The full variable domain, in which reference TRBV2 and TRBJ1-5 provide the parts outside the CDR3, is EPEVTQTPSHQVTQMGQEVILRCVPISNHLYFYWYRQILGQKVEFLVSFYNNEISEKSEIFDDQFSVERPDGSNFTLKIRSTKLEDSAMYFCASSASGQVNQPQHFGDGTRLSIL.